One and the same sample provided the 6 T cell receptor beta chains below, sequenced in a study of blood T cell repertoires in COVID-19. Here immunoSEQ multiplex PCR was the method, and the copy in TCRdb shows in-frame clones only, minus some. The table includes about 240,000 clones, around 86% detected once. The sample taken for sequencing was peripheral blood. The receptors shown here come from an older man with acute or convalescent COVID-19.

V usage is TRBV28 and J usage is TRBJ1-2; 7 positions agree with TRBD1. Germline V gene lookup returns CDR1 MDHEN and CDR2 SYDVKM. The CDR3 runs 14 residues. The J segment lost 6 bases and the V segment lost 7 bases, leaving 11 bases of the junction unmatched. CDR3 sequence (DNA): TGTGCCAGCACCTTAGACAGGGTAACTAATGGCTACACCTTC. Translated, it gives CASTLDRVTNGYTF.

This clone was seen only a few times. The chain is built from TRBV6-1 and TRBJ1-1; D gene ambiguous. The CDR3 runs 13 residues. Trimming left V 2 bases short and J 5 bases short, with 9 bases between. CDR1 MNHNS and CDR2 SASEGT come from the germline V gene. Here the CDR3 DNA reads TGTGCCAGCAGTGAATTCGTGAGTACTGAAGCTTTCTTT. It translates to CASSEFVSTEAFF.

This clone appeared once. The V call is TRBV3-1 (or the pseudogene TRBV3-2), the J call TRBJ1-6; no definite D call. In germline, CDR1 is LGHDT, CDR2 YNNKEL (reference sequence). This CDR3 has 14 residues. V dropped 4 bases and J dropped 6 bases, with 10 bases sitting between them. As DNA, the CDR3 is TGTGCCAGCAGCCCTATACGTCGTAATTCACCCCTCCACTTT. This sequence encodes CASSPIRRNSPLHF.

This clone has at least ten counts. This chain links TRBV28 with TRBJ1-2; D call uncertain. The germline gives CDR1 MDHEN, CDR2 SYDVKM. Trimming cost V 2 bases and J 4 bases, with 8 bases left between them. This CDR3 region has 13 residues. CDR3: CASSLADTYGYTF. DNA of the CDR3: TGTGCCAGCAGTTTAGCCGACACCTATGGCTACACCTTC.

This rearrangement joins TRBV6-5 to TRBJ2-5, with TRBD2 identical over 9 bases. The junction had 7 bases not matched to a gene; V was cut back by 10 bases and J by 1 base. In germline, CDR1 is MNHEY, CDR2 SVGAGI. The CDR3 extends over 14 amino acids. As DNA, the CDR3 is TGTGCCACGCGGGAGGGGGTTCTCCAAGAGACCCAGTACTTC. Residues: CATREGVLQETQYF.

The V call is TRBV7-2, the J call TRBJ2-7; 8 positions match TRBD2. CDR3 length equals 15 residues. J was trimmed by 7 bases and V by 0 bases; bases with no gene match: 8. The germline CDR1 and CDR2 sequences are SGHTA and FQGNSA. The CDR3 coding sequence is TGTGCCAGCAGCTTAGCATTGCGGGGGGCAGGGGAGCAGTACTTC. It specifies CASSLALRGAGEQYF.